What follows describes a single T cell receptor beta chain. Its matching antigen is unknown. This entry belongs to a study of type 1 regulatory T cells. Overall study context: T-allo10 is an in vitro-generated, Tr1-enriched CD4 T cell product specific for alloantigen.

Study-level findings and limits: Compared with non-Tr1 cells, Tr1 cells showed a narrower TCR repertoire.

Germline CDR1 is SGHKS and CDR2 is YYEKEE (reference sequence). The CDR3 is made up of 18 amino acids. The V and J ends lost 2 bases and 1 base, in that order; junction bases with no gene match: 9. TCRdb reprocessed the reads via MiXCR and lists one record per CDR3 protein. The data contain 60,000 to 70,000 distinct CDR3 sequences, around 49% of them seen just once; the ten biggest clones take up 2% to 2.5%. The source is a human donor in good health. The chain combines TRBV5-5 with TRBJ2-5; TRBD2 aligns across 12 bases. The sequencing input was cultured non-Tr1 T cells, either the whole culture or a sorted T cell fraction (not recorded which). DNA of the CDR3: TGTGCCAGCAGCTTAATCGTCGCGGGACTAGCGGGCCAAGAGACCCAGTACTTC. Residues: CASSLIVAGLAGQETQYF. The whole variable domain, remainder taken from reference TRBV5-5 and TRBJ2-5, is DAGVTQSPTHLIKTRGQQVTLRCSPISGHKSVSWYQQVLGQGPQFIFQYYEKEERGRGNFPDRFSARQFPNYSSELNVNALLLGDSALYLCASSLIVAGLAGQETQYFGPGTRLLVL.